The clone carrying this T cell receptor beta chain was detected only a few times. Generated by immunoSEQ multiplex PCR, the TCRdb table keeps only in-frame clones and is missing some. The sample shows some 47,000 clones, just over 85% of them seen only once. CDR1 MRHNA and CDR2 SNTAGT come from the germline V gene. There are 14 residues in the CDR3. Trimming stripped 2 bases from V and 7 bases from J, with 14 bases between. This record comes from a study of blood T cell repertoires in COVID-19. The receptor comes from a woman of 80 years or more with acute or convalescent COVID-19. This chain joins TRBV6-4 and TRBJ1-2; D is perhaps TRBD1 (5 bases). The specimen was peripheral blood. The CDR3 DNA follows: TGTGCCAGCAGTGACGAAGGTTTGGGGGGTGGCTACACCTTC. It specifies CASSDEGLGGGYTF.